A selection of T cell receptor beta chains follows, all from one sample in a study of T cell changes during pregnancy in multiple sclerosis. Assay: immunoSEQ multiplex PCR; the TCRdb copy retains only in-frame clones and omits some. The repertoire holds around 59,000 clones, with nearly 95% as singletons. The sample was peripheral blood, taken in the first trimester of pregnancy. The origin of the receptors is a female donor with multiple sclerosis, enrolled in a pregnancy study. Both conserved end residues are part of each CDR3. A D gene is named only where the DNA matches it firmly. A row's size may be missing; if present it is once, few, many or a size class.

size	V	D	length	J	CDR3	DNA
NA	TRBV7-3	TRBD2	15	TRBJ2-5	CASSPPSGGGETQYF	TGTGCCAGCAGTCCTCCTAGCGGGGGGGGAGAGACCCAGTACTTC
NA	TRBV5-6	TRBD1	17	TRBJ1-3	CASSAGDRRLSGNTIYF	TGTGCCAGCAGCGCGGGGGACAGGCGACTCTCTGGAAACACCATATATTTT
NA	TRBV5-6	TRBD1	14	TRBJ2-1	CASRTGSLYNEQFF	TGTGCCAGCAGGACAGGGAGCCTTTACAATGAGCAGTTCTTC
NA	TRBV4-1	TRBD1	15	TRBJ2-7	CASSEGQGNFYEQYF	TGCGCCAGCAGTGAAGGACAGGGGAATTTCTACGAGCAGTACTTC
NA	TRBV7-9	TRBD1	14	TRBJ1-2	CASSFGQGASGYTF	TGTGCCAGCAGCTTCGGACAGGGGGCATCCGGCTACACCTTC
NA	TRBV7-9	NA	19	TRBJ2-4	CASSLGYTPQEEAKNIQYF	TGTGCCAGCAGCTTAGGGTATACCCCCCAAGAGGAGGCCAAAAACATTCAGTACTTC
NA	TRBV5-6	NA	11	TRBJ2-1	CASSSRVEQFF	TGTGCCAGCAGCTCCCGGGTTGAGCAGTTCTTC
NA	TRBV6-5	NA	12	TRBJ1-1	CASRQPSTEAFF	TGTGCCAGCAGACAACCAAGCACTGAAGCTTTCTTT
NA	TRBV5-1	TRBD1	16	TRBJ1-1	CASSAWTGVLNTEAFF	TGCGCCAGCAGCGCCTGGACAGGGGTCTTGAACACTGAAGCTTTCTTT
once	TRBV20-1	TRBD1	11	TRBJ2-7	CSARAGTGDCF	TGCAGTGCTAGAGCCGGGACAGGTGATTGCTTC
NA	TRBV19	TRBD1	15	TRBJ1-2	CASSISRQGGGGYTF	TGTGCCAGTAGTATCTCCCGACAGGGAGGCGGCGGCTACACCTTC
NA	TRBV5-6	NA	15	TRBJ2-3	CASSLLQGFLDTQYF	TGTGCCAGCAGCTTGCTTCAGGGTTTTTTAGATACGCAGTATTTT
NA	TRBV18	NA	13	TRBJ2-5	CASFSRAGETQYF	TGTGCCAGCTTTTCCAGGGCGGGGGAGACCCAGTACTTC
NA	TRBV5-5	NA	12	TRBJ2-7	CASSPSSYEQYF	TGTGCCAGCAGCCCGAGCTCCTACGAGCAGTACTTC
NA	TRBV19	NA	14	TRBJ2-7	CASSMKTGYYEQYF	TGTGCCAGTAGTATGAAAACAGGGTACTACGAGCAGTACTTC
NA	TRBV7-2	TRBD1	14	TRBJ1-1	CASSSDRGLTEAFF	TGTGCCAGCAGCTCCGACAGGGGGCTCACTGAAGCTTTCTTT
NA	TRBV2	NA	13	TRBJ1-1	CATSKEMNTEAFF	TGTGCCACCTCAAAGGAGATGAACACTGAAGCTTTCTTT
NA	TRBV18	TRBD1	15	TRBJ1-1	CASSPLGTGGTEAFF	TGTGCCAGCTCACCACTTGGGACAGGGGGCACTGAAGCTTTCTTT
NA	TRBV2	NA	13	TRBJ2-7	CASTIRGLGEQYF	TGTGCCAGCACTATTCGAGGGTTGGGGGAGCAGTACTTC
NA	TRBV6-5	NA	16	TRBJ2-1	CASSYFGQPVANEQFF	TGTGCCAGCAGTTACTTCGGACAGCCGGTCGCCAATGAGCAGTTCTTC
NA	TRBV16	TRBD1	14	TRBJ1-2	CASSHQQGASGYTF	TGTGCCAGCAGCCATCAACAGGGGGCTTCTGGCTACACCTTC
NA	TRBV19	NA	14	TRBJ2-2	CASSTIGNTGELFF	TGTGCCAGTAGTACCATCGGGAACACCGGGGAGCTGTTTTTT
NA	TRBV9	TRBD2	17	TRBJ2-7	CASSTQVASGGSDEQYF	TGTGCCAGCAGCACCCAGGTGGCTAGCGGGGGTTCAGACGAGCAGTACTTC
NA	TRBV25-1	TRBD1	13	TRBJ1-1	CASTGQVNTEAFF	TGTGCCAGCACAGGACAGGTGAACACTGAAGCTTTCTTT
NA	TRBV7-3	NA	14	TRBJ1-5	CASSSTGNNQPQHF	TGTGCCAGCAGCTCTACAGGAAACAATCAGCCCCAGCATTTT
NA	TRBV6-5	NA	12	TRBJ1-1	CASTSLESEAFF	TGTGCCAGCACCTCCTTAGAAAGTGAAGCTTTCTTT
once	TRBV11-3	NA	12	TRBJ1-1	CASSFRNTEAFF	TGTGCCAGCAGCTTTCGGAACACTGAAGCTTTCTTT
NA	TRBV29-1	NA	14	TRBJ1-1	CSATAIRGLKEAFF	TGCAGCGCCACCGCAATCAGAGGGTTGAAGGAAGCTTTCTTT
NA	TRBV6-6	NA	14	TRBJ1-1	CASSYPERHPEAFF	TGTGCCAGCAGTTACCCCGAGAGGCACCCTGAAGCTTTCTTT
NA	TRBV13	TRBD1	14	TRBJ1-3	CASSSGGGGNTIYF	TGTGCCAGCAGCTCAGGGGGAGGTGGAAACACCATATATTTT
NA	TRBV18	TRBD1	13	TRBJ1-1	CASSQDRDTEAFF	TGTGCCAGCTCACAAGACAGGGACACTGAAGCTTTCTTT
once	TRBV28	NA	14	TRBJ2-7	CASRPPGQTYEQYF	TGTGCCAGCAGACCCCCGGGACAAACTTACGAGCAGTACTTC
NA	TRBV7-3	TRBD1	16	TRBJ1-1	CASSLITGGLGTEAFF	TGTGCCAGCAGCTTAATTACAGGGGGCCTGGGGACTGAAGCTTTCTTT
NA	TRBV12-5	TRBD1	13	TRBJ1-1	CASGITGELEAFF	TGTGCTAGTGGTATAACAGGGGAACTGGAAGCTTTCTTT
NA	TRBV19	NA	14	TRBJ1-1	CASSPWGLNTEAFF	TGTGCCAGTAGCCCTTGGGGGCTGAACACTGAAGCTTTCTTT
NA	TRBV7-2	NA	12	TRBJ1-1	CASSSADTEAFF	TGTGCCAGCAGCTCCGCGGACACTGAAGCTTTCTTT
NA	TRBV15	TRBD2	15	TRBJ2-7	CATSRDTSGGAEQYF	TGTGCCACCAGCAGAGATACTAGCGGGGGGGCCGAGCAGTACTTC
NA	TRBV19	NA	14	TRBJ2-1	CASSGGHAYNEQFF	TGTGCCAGTAGTGGCGGGCACGCCTACAATGAGCAGTTCTTC
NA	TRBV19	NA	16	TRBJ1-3	CASSVTGFYSGNTIYF	TGTGCCAGTAGTGTGACAGGTTTCTACTCTGGAAACACCATATATTTT
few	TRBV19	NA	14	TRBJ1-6	CASSRREYNSPLHF	TGTGCCAGTAGCCGACGGGAGTATAATTCACCCCTCCACTTT
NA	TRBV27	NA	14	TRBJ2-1	CASRRGEIYNEQFF	TGTGCCAGCAGACGAGGCGAGATATACAATGAGCAGTTCTTC
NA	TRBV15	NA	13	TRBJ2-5	CATSRGTEETQYF	TGTGCCACCAGCAGAGGGACAGAAGAGACCCAGTACTTC
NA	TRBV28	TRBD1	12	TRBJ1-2	CASSDRAYGYTF	TGTGCCAGCAGTGACAGGGCCTATGGCTACACCTTC
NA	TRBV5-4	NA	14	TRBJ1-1	CASSLADPGFEAFF	TGTGCCAGCAGCTTGGCGGATCCGGGATTTGAAGCTTTCTTT
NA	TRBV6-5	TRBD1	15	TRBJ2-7	CASSPEGQGSNEQYF	TGTGCCAGCAGCCCTGAGGGACAGGGATCCAACGAGCAGTACTTC
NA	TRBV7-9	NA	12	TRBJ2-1	CASSFARDKAFF	TGTGCCAGCAGTTTTGCTCGGGACAAGGCATTCTTC